A selection of T cell receptor beta chains follows, all from one sample in a study of CD8+CD57+ T cells in acquired aplastic anemia. TCRdb reanalysed the reads using MiXCR and keeps one entry per CDR3 protein. The sample carries approximately 170,000 distinct CDR3 sequences, around half recorded once. The sample consisted of sorted CD4+, CD8+, or CD8+CD57+ T cells (not recorded which) from PBMCs. The receptors originated from a human donor with aplastic anemia. Each CDR3 is given with its conserved first and last residue. A D gene is named only where the DNA matches it firmly. Clone sizes are given selectively: once, few, many, or a class where the clone is expanded.

len	j_gene	d_gene	v_gene	abundance	CDR3nt	CDR3aa
12	TRBJ2-7	NA	TRBV20-1	NA	TGCAGTGCTAGTGAACAGAGCTACGAGCAGTGCTTC	CSASEQSYEQCF
14	TRBJ1-1	NA	TRBV19	once	TGTGCCAGTAGTATTGGCAGCGGGGCCGCTGAAGCTTTCTTT	CASSIGSGAAEAFF
11	TRBJ1-5	NA	TRBV12-3/TRBV12-4	NA	TGTGCCAGCAGCGACGGGGGAGCCCAGCATTTT	CASSDGGAQHF
12	TRBJ1-2	TRBD1	TRBV29-1	NA	TGCAGCGTTGACTCAGGGGGCTGGGGCTACACCTTC	CSVDSGGWGYTF
14	TRBJ1-2	NA	TRBV19	NA	TGTGCCAGTAGTATAGGGAGGGATCTGAATGGCTACACCTTC	CASSIGRDLNGYTF
14	TRBJ2-1	TRBD2	TRBV7-7	NA	TGTGCCAGCAGCGTTTCTAGCGGGGCCAATGAGCAGTTCTTC	CASSVSSGANEQFF
13	TRBJ2-7	NA	TRBV7-8	few	TGTGCCAGCAGCTTAGTTGGGATATACGAGCAGTACTTC	CASSLVGIYEQYF
13	TRBJ1-5	NA	TRBV19	many	TGTGCCAGTAGTATGGGGGCCAATCAGCCCCAGCATTTT	CASSMGANQPQHF
11	TRBJ1-2	NA	TRBV29-1	NA	TGCAGCGTTGTCGGGGCCGACCGCCACACCTTC	CSVVGADRHTF
11	TRBJ2-7	NA	TRBV19	NA	TGTGCCAGTAGGATACGGGTAGAGCAGTACTTC	CASRIRVEQYF
16	TRBJ2-3	NA	TRBV2	many	TGTGCCAGCAGCCGCCGTACAGGAACTAGCACAGATACGCAGTATTTT	CASSRRTGTSTDTQYF
16	TRBJ1-4	NA	TRBV4-3	many	TGCGCCAGCAGCCAGGGTACACAGGGAGTTAATGAAAAACTGTTTTTT	CASSQGTQGVNEKLFF
15	TRBJ1-3	TRBD1	TRBV6-1	few	TGTGCCAGCAGTAGGACAGGGGGCGTTGGAAACACCATATATTTT	CASSRTGGVGNTIYF
12	TRBJ2-5	TRBD1	TRBV2	NA	TGTGCCAGCAGGACAGGGCAAGAGACCCAGTACTTC	CASRTGQETQYF
14	TRBJ2-7	NA	TRBV6-1	few	TGTGCCAGCAGTGAATATCCAGGGGACGACGAGCAGTACTTC	CASSEYPGDDEQYF
15	TRBJ1-2	NA	TRBV10-3	few	TGTGCCATCAGCGGACACCGTTCCAGCGAGTATGGCTACACCTTC	CAISGHRSSEYGYTF
14	TRBJ1-6	NA	TRBV15	few	TGTGCCGCCGCCGTGACAGAGAATAGTTCACCCCTCCACTTT	CAAAVTENSSPLHF
13	TRBJ1-1	NA	TRBV27	many	TGTGCCAGCAGTACAGCCATGAACACTGAAGCTTTCTTT	CASSTAMNTEAFF
15	TRBJ2-3	NA	TRBV5-1	many	TGCGCCAGCAGCTTATCCGGGGCGAGCACAGATACGCAGTATTTT	CASSLSGASTDTQYF
15	TRBJ1-1	NA	TRBV4-1	many	TGCGCCAGCAGCCAAGATCGAGTGGGAAACACTGAAGCTTTCTTT	CASSQDRVGNTEAFF
12	TRBJ1-2	NA	TRBV7-9	many	TGTGCCAGCAGCTTAGATCTGTATGGCTACACCTTC	CASSLDLYGYTF
17	TRBJ2-1	TRBD2	TRBV19	many	TGTGCCAGTAGTAACGGCCCCCGCGGGAGTGGATACAATGAGCAGTTCTTC	CASSNGPRGSGYNEQFF
15	TRBJ1-1	NA	TRBV6-1	NA	TGTGCCAGCAGCAACCTCCCAGGGCTTAACACTGAAGCTTTCTTT	CASSNLPGLNTEAFF
15	TRBJ2-1	TRBD1	TRBV12-3/TRBV12-4	many	TGTGCCAGCAGCTCTGACAGGGGCTCCTACAATGAGCAGTTCTTC	CASSSDRGSYNEQFF
15	TRBJ1-4	TRBD1	TRBV2	NA	TGTGCCAGCAGTGCCTTGACAGGGCTGAAGGAAAAACTGTTTTTT	CASSALTGLKEKLFF
14	TRBJ2-1	NA	TRBV20-1	many	TGCAGTGCTGGGGCAGGGTGGGTTTACAATGAGCAGTTCTTC	CSAGAGWVYNEQFF
18	TRBJ2-1	NA	TRBV12-3/TRBV12-4	NA	TGTGCCAGCAGTTTACCCATTTCGGGGGTTCCCTCCTACAATGGGCAGTTCTTC	CASSLPISGVPSYNGQFF
15	TRBJ2-5	TRBD2	TRBV10-3	NA	TGTGCCGTCATCGGGGCTAGCGGGGGGGCGGAGACCCAGTACTTC	CAVIGASGGAETQYF
14	TRBJ2-7	TRBD1	TRBV7-3	NA	TGTGCCAGCAGCTCGGGGACAGGGCCTTACGAGCAGTACTTC	CASSSGTGPYEQYF
13	TRBJ1-4	TRBD1	TRBV29-1	many	TGCAGCGTAGCCGGGACAGGGCATGAAAAACTGTTTTTT	CSVAGTGHEKLFF
14	TRBJ1-6	NA	TRBV5-1	many	TGCGCCAGCAGCTTGGAGACCTATAATTCACCCCTCCACTTT	CASSLETYNSPLHF
16	TRBJ2-2	TRBD1	TRBV13	NA	TGTGCCAGCAGCTTAGTGGGGACAGGGGACACCGGGGAGCTGTTTTTT	CASSLVGTGDTGELFF
14	TRBJ2-3	NA	TRBV7-6	NA	TGTGCCAGCAGCCGGGACAACCCGGGGGATACGCAGTATTTT	CASSRDNPGDTQYF
13	TRBJ2-7	NA	TRBV19	NA	TGTGCCAGTAGTGTTCGGGGATTTGACGAGCAGTACTTC	CASSVRGFDEQYF
16	TRBJ2-3	NA	TRBV5-4	NA	TGTGCCAGCAGCTTGGTTGGGGGGCCTCCCACAGATACGCAGTATTTT	CASSLVGGPPTDTQYF
12	TRBJ2-1	NA	TRBV12-3/TRBV12-4	NA	TGTGCCAGCAGTTTACTGGGGGTTGAGCAGTTCTTC	CASSLLGVEQFF
14	TRBJ1-4	TRBD1	TRBV7-8	NA	TGTGCCAGCAGCTTCGGACAGGGAGCGGAAAAACTGTTTTTT	CASSFGQGAEKLFF